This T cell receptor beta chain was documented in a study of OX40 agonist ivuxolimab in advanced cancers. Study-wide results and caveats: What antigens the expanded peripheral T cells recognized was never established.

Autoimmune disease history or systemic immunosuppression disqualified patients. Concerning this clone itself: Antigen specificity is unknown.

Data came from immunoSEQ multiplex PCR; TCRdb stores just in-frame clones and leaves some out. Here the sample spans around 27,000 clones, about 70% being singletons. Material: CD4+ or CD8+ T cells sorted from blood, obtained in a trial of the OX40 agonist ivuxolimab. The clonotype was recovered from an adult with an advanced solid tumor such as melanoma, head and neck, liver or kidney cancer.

The CDR3 reads CASSQGETGTGELFF. DNA for the CDR3: TGCGCCAGCAGCCAAGGGGAAACAGGGACCGGGGAGCTGTTTTTT. The chain joins TRBV4-1 to TRBJ2-2; TRBD1 is a possible D gene (6 bases). Germline lookup yields CDR1 MGHRA and CDR2 YSYEKL. The V end lost 1 base, the J end lost 5 bases, and 11 bases lay between the germline ends. The CDR3 extends over 15 amino acids.